This entry lists 20 T cell receptor beta chains sequenced from one sample in a study of somatic mutations in cytotoxic T cells in rheumatoid arthritis. Method: immunoSEQ multiplex PCR; TCRdb's copy keeps in-frame clones and lacks some. The sample includes about 19,000 clones, 65% to 80% of them seen just once. The sequencing sample was made of CD8+ T cells sorted from blood. These receptors originate from an adult with rheumatoid arthritis.

This chain joins TRBV10-3 and TRBJ2-5; D ambiguous. Germline V gives CDR1 ENHRY, CDR2 SYGVKD. This CDR3 has 13 amino acids. Trimming stripped 3 bases from V and 6 bases from J, with 11 bases between. CDR3 in DNA: TGTGCCATCAGTGATCTTTCCCCAAAGACCCAGTACTTC. Encoded protein: CAISDLSPKTQYF.

The V gene is TRBV15, the J gene TRBJ1-2; 7 bases are shared with TRBD1. CDR3 length: 15 residues. The V segment lost 4 bases and the J segment 1 base; nucleotides outside the gene matches: 6. Germline-derived CDR1 and CDR2 are LNHNV and YYDKDF (reference sequence). The chain's CDR3 is CATSNNRGLNYGYTF. For the CDR3, the DNA is TGTGCCACCAGCAACAACAGGGGACTTAACTATGGCTACACCTTC.

This rearrangement joins TRBV27 to TRBJ2-1; D not resolved. This CDR3 comprises 14 residues. Germline-derived CDR1 and CDR2 are MNHEY and SMNVEV (reference sequence). Trimming stripped 1 base from V and 2 bases from J, with 6 bases between. This chain's CDR3 is CASSLLDTYNEQFF. The DNA for the CDR3 is TGTGCCAGCAGTTTATTAGACACCTACAATGAGCAGTTCTTC.

The rearrangement joins TRBV5-4 to TRBJ2-2, with unresolved D. Germline V gene data show CDR1 as SGHNT and CDR2 as YYREEE (reference sequence). The CDR3 totals 14 residues. V was clipped by 1 base and J by 5 bases, with 9 bases between them. In nucleotides, the CDR3 is TGTGCCAGCAGCTTGTGGGTTGGGACCGGGGAGCTGTTTTTT. Amino acids: CASSLWVGTGELFF. Full variable domain (remainder filled in from reference TRBV5-4 and TRBJ2-2): ETGVTQSPTHLIKTRGQQVTLRCSSQSGHNTVSWYQQALGQGPQFIFQYYREEENGRGNFPPRFSGLQFPNYSSELNVNALELDDSALYLCASSLWVGTGELFFGEGSRLTVL.

J is TRBJ1-1 and V is TRBV28; 9 positions agree with TRBD1. Germline trimming cut 6 bases from V and 0 bases from J; bases unmatched to any gene: 8. The CDR3 sequence is 16 residues long. Germline CDR1 is MDHEN and CDR2 is SYDVKM. The CDR3 DNA reads TGTGCCAGCAGCCTAGGGACAGGGACGATGAACACTGAAGCTTTCTTT. Translating gives CASSLGTGTMNTEAFF.

This chain joins TRBV19 and TRBJ2-1; D uncertain. CDR1 and CDR2 from the germline V gene are LNHDA and SQIVND (reference sequence). Trimming stripped 5 bases from V and 2 bases from J, with 13 bases between. The CDR3 has 15 amino acids. The DNA of the CDR3 is TGTGCCAGTAGTGTGGACGGTGATACCTACAATGAGCAGTTCTTC. This gives the protein CASSVDGDTYNEQFF.

In DNA, the CDR3 is TGCGCCAGCAGCTTCGGGACAGTATCTACAGATACGCAGTATTTT. It codes for CASSFGTVSTDTQYF. The chain joins TRBV5-1 to TRBJ2-3; 7 bases fit TRBD1. The V segment lost 2 bases and the J segment 3 bases; nucleotides outside the gene matches: 6. The CDR3 length is 15 residues. From germline, CDR1 is SGHRS and CDR2 YFSETQ.

This clone rates as medium-sized (0.01 to 0.1%). The chain has TRBV27 and TRBJ2-1; TRBD2 matches 7 bases. V dropped 10 bases and J dropped 1; count of bases not matched to a gene: 4. The CDR3 is 13 amino acids. Germline-derived CDR1 and CDR2 are MNHEY and SMNVEV (reference sequence). The CDR3 protein is CATLAGSYNEQFF. The CDR3 coding sequence is TGTGCCACTTTAGCGGGTTCCTACAATGAGCAGTTCTTC.

As concerns this clone: Other nucleotide sequences from this sample produce the same CDR3. V and J are TRBV5-1 and TRBJ1-1, with 7 bases matching TRBD1. The J segment lost 5 bases and the V segment lost 1 base, leaving 8 bases of the junction unmatched. CDR3 length equals 15 residues. CDR1 SGHRS and CDR2 YFSETQ come from the germline V gene. The CDR3 spells CASSLTEGAGTEAFF. The CDR3 nucleotides read TGCGCCAGCAGCTTGACTGAGGGGGCAGGGACTGAAGCTTTCTTT.

The chain has TRBV7-6 and TRBJ2-3; D remains ambiguous. Trimming stripped 1 base from V and 2 bases from J, with 13 bases between. The germline V gene encodes CDR1 SGHVS and CDR2 FNYEAQ. This CDR3 comprises 16 residues. CDR3 nucleotides: TGTGCCAGCAGCTTAGGGGGAACTTCCCACACAGATACGCAGTATTTT. Protein sequence: CASSLGGTSHTDTQYF.

The chain recombines TRBV5-6 with TRBJ1-2; no clear D gene. The CDR3 is 12 residues long. Trimming cost V 2 bases and J 8 bases, with 10 bases left between them. Germline CDR1 and CDR2: SGHDT and YYEEEE. The CDR3 here is CASSLRDFGYTF. The CDR3 region has the DNA TGTGCCAGCAGCTTAAGGGATTTCGGCTACACCTTC.

The gene calls are TRBV11-2 and TRBJ2-1, with 9 positions matching TRBD2. Trimming took 9 bases from V and 1 from J; bases not matched to a gene: 22. The germline V gene encodes CDR1 SGHAT and CDR2 FQNNGV. The CDR3 spans 20 residues. Written as DNA, the CDR3 is TGTGCCAGTAACTTAGACGGCGGGGGGGAGTTGTCCCGTTCCTACAATGAGCAGTTCTTC. It codes for CASNLDGGGELSRSYNEQFF.

The rearrangement links TRBV30 to TRBJ2-7; no firm D call. Trimming took 0 bases from V and 7 from J, leaving 10 bases between them. This CDR3 contains 12 residues. CDR1 and CDR2 from the germline V gene are GTSNPN and SVGIG (reference sequence). CDR3 sequence reads: CAWSVLLEEQYF. CDR3 DNA sequence: TGTGCCTGGAGTGTACTATTGGAAGAGCAGTACTTC.

This clone was counted once. V usage is TRBV19 and J usage is TRBJ2-1; a possible D gene is TRBD1 (6 bases). This CDR3 has 14 amino acids. CDR1 and CDR2 (germline): LNHDA, SQIVND (reference sequence). The V and J ends lost 6 bases and 6 bases respectively, with 15 bases between them. The CDR3 bases are TGTGCCAGTAGCTGGACAGAGAACATCAATGAGCAGTTCTTC. Translated: CASSWTENINEQFF.

The rearrangement joins TRBV9 to TRBJ2-1; 10 nucleotides agree with TRBD2. V lost 4 bases to trimming and J lost 12 bases; unmatched junction nucleotides: 16. The germline CDR1 and CDR2 sequences are SGDLS and YYNGEE. CDR3 length: 16 residues. Written as DNA, the CDR3 is TGTGCCAGCAGCCCCCCCCAGGGGTCTAGCGGGGGTCTGCAGTTCTTC. It specifies CASSPPQGSSGGLQFF.

This chain connects TRBV19 to TRBJ2-1; 7 bases fit TRBD2. The trim removed 10 bases at V and 10 bases at J, leaving 16 bases unmatched. CDR3 size: 14 residues. Germline V CDR1 and CDR2: LNHDA, SQIVND (reference sequence). CDR3 DNA: TGTGCCATTCGACCCTCTAGCGGTGCTTTGGAGCAGTTCTTC. Protein product: CAIRPSSGALEQFF.

The chain links TRBV19 to TRBJ2-1, with D possibly called TRBD1 or TRBD2 (5 bases each). This CDR3 spans 16 amino acids. Germline V gene lookup returns CDR1 LNHDA and CDR2 SQIVND (reference sequence). V lost 5 bases to trimming and J lost 4 bases, with 18 bases between them. CDR3 sequence: CASSSPLGGRYNEQFF. The CDR3 DNA follows: TGTGCCAGTAGTTCCCCTCTTGGGGGACGGTACAATGAGCAGTTCTTC. Looking up the rest from reference TRBV19 and TRBJ2-1 gives the full variable domain: DGGITQSPKYLFRKEGQNVTLSCEQNLNHDAMYWYRQDPGQGLRLIYYSQIVNDFQKGDIAEGYSVSREKKESFPLTVTSAQKNPTAFYLCASSSPLGGRYNEQFFGPGTRLTVL.

J is TRBJ2-7 and V is TRBV5-1; possible D gene TRBD1, 6 bases. The germline gives CDR1 SGHRS, CDR2 YFSETQ. The CDR3 length is 14 residues. The germline V and J ends were trimmed by 1 base and 1 base, with 9 bases remaining between them. CDR3 sequence (DNA): TGCGCCAGCAGCTTGACAGGGCAGTCCTACGAGCAGTACTTC. It codes for CASSLTGQSYEQYF.

The V and J genes are TRBV6-1 and TRBJ2-7; a possible D gene is TRBD1 (6 bases). This CDR3 has 14 amino acids. With 8 bases removed from V and 6 bases from J, the gap between germline ends came to 20 bases. Germline V gene lookup returns CDR1 MNHNS and CDR2 SASEGT. CDR3 nucleotides: TGTGCCAGCGGTCCGGGACATGGTTTAGGCGAGCAGTACTTC. Protein product: CASGPGHGLGEQYF.

The chain joins TRBV2 to TRBJ2-1; 9 bases are a match to TRBD2. V lost 5 bases to trimming and J lost 9 bases; unmatched junction nucleotides: 11. Germline V lookup: CDR1 SNHLY, CDR2 FYNNEI. This CDR3 is built from 15 residues. The chain's CDR3 is CASSPSGAPGGEQFF. Written as DNA, the CDR3 is TGTGCCAGCAGTCCTAGCGGGGCTCCGGGAGGTGAGCAGTTCTTC.